This TCR beta chain was retrieved from a study of blood T cell repertoires in COVID-19. Study details: From the United States, Italy and Spain came samples of acute and convalescent COVID-19.

Enrollment of patients from Seattle took place during active infection, with longitudinal follow-up. V was cut by 1 base and J by 2 bases, with 14 bases left in between. The CDR3 spans 16 residues. The germline V gene has CDR1 SGHKS and CDR2 YYEKEE (reference sequence). In the authors' workflow: Amplifying reference gene primers gave estimates of nucleated cell counts. The table came from immunoSEQ multiplex PCR; TCRdb's copy has only in-frame clones and leaves some out. The D gene and trimming were derived from the DNA, and the V and J assignments and clone size from that table. The table shows some 250,000 clones, with about four fifths occurring only once.

The origin of this receptor is a woman at least 80 years old with COVID-19, enrolled during active disease. The material sequenced was peripheral blood. The genes are TRBV5-5 and TRBJ2-3; D not resolved. CDR3 DNA: TGTGCCAGCAGCTTGCGTCCTGATACCTACACAGATACGCAGTATTTT. It translates to CASSLRPDTYTDTQYF.